The 26 T cell receptor beta chains in this list originate from one sample, sequenced in a study of CD8 T cells in ankylosing spondylitis. TCRdb reprocessed the 5' RACE reads via MiXCR and lists one record per CDR3 protein. The top ten clones hold 6.8% of a sample with under 300,000 distinct CDR3 sequences, about 10% of them seen once. The sequenced sample was blood, either unsorted or a sorted T cell fraction (not recorded which). Every receptor here comes from a male donor with ankylosing spondylitis or in good health (not recorded which).

In its sample, this clonotype was seen many times. The rearrangement links TRBV20-1 to TRBJ2-1; 7 positions match TRBD2. Germline loops: CDR1 DFQATT, CDR2 SNEGSKA (reference sequence). This CDR3 is built from 11 residues. V was clipped by 2 bases and J by 10 bases; unmatched bases: 2. CDR3 sequence: CSARPGLEQFF. CDR3 coding DNA: TGCAGTGCTAGACCGGGACTAGAGCAGTTCTTC.

This clonotype showed up many times. This sequence joins TRBV20-1 and TRBJ1-5; D is perhaps TRBD1 (6 bases). Germline V gene lookup returns CDR1 DFQATT and CDR2 SNEGSKA (reference sequence). Trimming shortened V by 4 bases and J by 8 bases, and 15 bases separated the two germline ends. This CDR3 has 13 residues. As DNA, the CDR3 is TGCAGTGCTAAGGGCGGGGGGGGCGAGCCCCAGCATTTT. It codes for CSAKGGGGEPQHF.

The chain combines TRBV10-3 with TRBJ2-7; 11 bases agree with TRBD1. CDR1 is ENHRY and CDR2 is SYGVKD in the germline V gene. The V gene end was trimmed by 1 base and the J gene end by 3 bases; junction bases not matched to a gene: 5. This CDR3 is built from 16 residues. The DNA of the CDR3 is TGTGCCATCAGTGAGTTTCCGGGACAGGGGGACTACGAGCAGTACTTC. Its translation: CAISEFPGQGDYEQYF.

This clonotype was observed a few times. CDR3: CSATRTSGRAQQYF. CDR3 sequence (DNA): TGCAGTGCTACCCGGACTAGCGGGAGGGCCCAGCAGTACTTC. The chain carries TRBV20-1 and TRBJ2-7, with 15 nucleotides matching TRBD2. The germline V gene has CDR1 DFQATT and CDR2 SNEGSKA (reference sequence). After removal of 4 bases from V and 8 bases from J, the junction contained 6 bases not matched to a gene. CDR3 length equals 14 residues.

This clonotype was counted only a few times. V usage is TRBV7-9 and J usage is TRBJ1-2; D call uncertain. Between the trimmed V and J ends, which lost 3 bases and 2 bases, there was a span of 10 bases. Germline CDR1 is SEHNR and CDR2 is FQNEAQ (reference sequence). This CDR3 comprises 14 residues. Here the CDR3 reads CASSFVGENYGYTF. CDR3 sequence (DNA): TGTGCCAGCAGCTTCGTCGGGGAAAACTATGGCTACACCTTC.

This clonotype was seen a handful of times. V is TRBV6-5 and J is TRBJ2-3, with 9 nucleotides matching TRBD1. Germline values: CDR1 MNHEY, CDR2 SVGAGI. V was clipped by 2 bases and J by 5 bases; unmatched bases: 11. The CDR3 extends over 17 amino acids. The CDR3, as DNA: TGTGCCAGCAGTTACGGGACAGGGTCGAGTGGTAAAGATACGCAGTATTTT. Protein sequence: CASSYGTGSSGKDTQYF.

This clonotype came up many times. V usage is TRBV5-1 and J usage is TRBJ2-1, with a weak D call TRBD1 (5 bases). The CDR3 is 16 amino acids. Trimming cost V 0 bases and J 7 bases, with 17 bases left between them. Germline-derived CDR1 and CDR2 are SGHRS and YFSETQ. As DNA, the CDR3 is TGCGCCAGCAGCTTGGTGTCGGGTAGGGCAGGGAATGAGCAGTTCTTC. It translates to CASSLVSGRAGNEQFF. The whole variable domain, filled in from reference TRBV5-1 and TRBJ2-1, reads KAGVTQTPRYLIKTRGQQVTLSCSPISGHRSVSWYQQTPGQGLQFLFEYFSETQRNKGNFPGRFSGRQFSNSRSEMNVSTLELGDSALYLCASSLVSGRAGNEQFFGPGTRLTVL.

At least ten counts were recorded for this clonotype. The gene calls are TRBV20-1 and TRBJ1-2, with TRBD1 identical over 10 bases. In germline, CDR1 is DFQATT, CDR2 SNEGSKA (reference sequence). The CDR3 spans 14 residues. Trimming took 5 bases from V and 4 from J; bases not matched to a gene: 7. In nucleotides, the CDR3 is TGCAGTGCTCCGGGACAGGGGCTCCTCTATGGCTACACCTTC. Its translation is CSAPGQGLLYGYTF.

This clonotype was seen ten or more times. The rearrangement joins TRBV10-3 to TRBJ2-2; possibly TRBD2 for D (5 bases). V lost 0 bases, J lost 5 bases, and 13 bases lay in between. Germline V CDR1 and CDR2: ENHRY, SYGVKD. This CDR3 contains 16 residues. CDR3 DNA: TGTGCCATCAGTGAGTCGGTCGGGATTAGGACCGGGGAGCTGTTTTTT. As protein: CAISESVGIRTGELFF.

This clonotype came up many times. The CDR3 loop reads CASSPGQGPQPQHF. The CDR3 nucleotides are TGCGCCAGCAGCCCGGGACAGGGGCCTCAGCCCCAGCATTTT. The chain joins TRBV5-1 to TRBJ1-5; the match to TRBD1 covers 10 bases. Trimming cost V 4 bases and J 6 bases; bases outside gene matches: 4. The CDR3 length is 14 residues. Germline V gene sequence: CDR1 SGHRS, CDR2 YFSETQ.

The sample holds many counts of this clonotype. This sequence joins TRBV7-3 and TRBJ2-1; maybe TRBD1 (5 bases). The CDR3 extends over 13 amino acids. The V and J ends lost 1 base and 8 bases respectively, with 9 bases between them. Per the germline V gene, CDR1 is SGHTA and CDR2 is FQGTGA. The CDR3 coding sequence is TGTGCCAGCAGCTTAAGGGGCCTCGATGAGCAGTTCTTC. Amino acids: CASSLRGLDEQFF.

This clonotype was counted ten times or more. The V gene is TRBV20-1, the J gene TRBJ2-3; 13 bases match TRBD2. CDR1 is DFQATT, CDR2 SNEGSKA, per germline (reference sequence). V was clipped by 4 bases and J by 4 bases; unmatched bases: 5. The length of the CDR3 is 15 residues. CDR3 DNA: TGCAGTGCTATTAGGACTAGCGGGAGCCCAGATACGCAGTATTTT. It yields the protein CSAIRTSGSPDTQYF.

This clonotype has a handful of counts. The gene calls are TRBV11-2 and TRBJ2-1, with TRBD2 matching 12 bases. The CDR3 is 21 amino acids. Germline CDR1 and CDR2: SGHAT and FQNNGV. The trim removed 1 base at V and 8 bases at J, leaving 21 bases unmatched. The CDR3 bases are TGTGCCAGCAGCTTAGGGTTGCTAGCGGGGGGGCCCCAGGCCTCGTTGCATGAGCAGTTCTTC. It is translated as CASSLGLLAGGPQASLHEQFF.

This clonotype was detected ten times or more. The J gene is TRBJ1-1, the V gene TRBV12-3 or TRBV12-4; D gene unclear. The ends were cut back, 10 bases at V and 2 bases at J, with 17 bases in the middle. The CDR3 sequence is 14 residues long. CDR3 region: CATKNPGRNTEAFF. The CDR3 DNA is TGTGCCACCAAAAACCCGGGCAGAAACACTGAAGCTTTCTTT.

This clonotype was detected only a few times. The rearrangement joins TRBV15 to TRBJ1-5; D is possibly TRBD1 (5 bases). CDR3 length: 16 amino acids. From germline, CDR1 is LNHNV and CDR2 YYDKDF (reference sequence). V shed 0 bases and J shed 5 bases, with 14 bases lying between them. The CDR3 spells CATSRDLIGEDQPQHF. CDR3 nucleotides: TGTGCCACCAGCAGAGATTTGATAGGGGAAGATCAGCCCCAGCATTTT.

There are a few counts of this clonotype. This chain uses TRBV3-1 with TRBJ2-1, with 10 bases aligning to TRBD2. V was pared by 2 bases and J by 0 bases, with 4 bases of the junction left unmatched. Germline lookup yields CDR1 LGHDT and CDR2 YNNKEL (reference sequence). There are 17 residues in the CDR3. The CDR3 nucleotides are TGTGCCAGCAGCCAATCGGGACTAGCGAGCTCCTACAATGAGCAGTTCTTC. Translating it yields CASSQSGLASSYNEQFF.

Only a few counts were recorded for this clonotype. The gene calls are TRBV27 and TRBJ1-4; D ambiguous. Germline values: CDR1 MNHEY, CDR2 SMNVEV (reference sequence). The CDR3 is made up of 13 amino acids. V lost 4 bases and J 8 bases, leaving 11 bases between the germline ends. CDR3 DNA sequence: TGTGCCAGCAGTTCCCGGAGGGAGGAAAAACTGTTTTTT. As protein: CASSSRREEKLFF.

This clonotype was recorded a few times. The J gene is TRBJ1-2, the V gene TRBV29-1; D is perhaps TRBD1 (5 bases). Trimming removed 6 bases at V and 8 bases at J, with 19 bases between. Germline loops: CDR1 SQVTM, CDR2 ANQGSEA. The CDR3 runs 13 residues. The CDR3 sequence: CSVNPGRGRGYTF. Here the CDR3 DNA reads TGCAGCGTGAACCCCGGACGGGGACGGGGCTACACCTTC.

This clonotype came up many times. The CDR3, as DNA: TGTGCCAGCAGCACTTCTAGCGGGAGCACAGATACGCAGTATTTT. Protein sequence: CASSTSSGSTDTQYF. This chain links TRBV7-2 with TRBJ2-3, with 8 bases matching TRBD2. The ends lost 5 bases at V and 0 bases at J; junction bases unmatched: 4. Germline V CDR1 and CDR2: SGHTA, FQGNSA. This CDR3 spans 15 amino acids. Filled out from reference TRBV7-2 and TRBJ2-3, the complete variable domain reads GAGVSQSPSNKVTEKGKDVELRCDPISGHTALYWYRQSLGQGLEFLIYFQGNSAPDKSGLPSDRFSAERTGGSVSTLTIQRTQQEDSAVYLCASSTSSGSTDTQYFGPGTRLTVL.

J is TRBJ1-1 and V is TRBV7-3, with a possible D match to TRBD1 (6 bases). Germline V lookup: CDR1 SGHTA, CDR2 FQGTGA. The V gene lost 6 bases and the J gene lost 4 bases, with 15 bases spanning the gap. The CDR3 length is 14 residues. As DNA, the CDR3 is TGTGCCAGCAGACAGACAGGCGTGGTCACTGAAGCTTTCTTT. This translates into CASRQTGVVTEAFF.

The chain is built from TRBV5-1 and TRBJ1-3; possible D gene TRBD1, 6 bases. The CDR3 spans 16 residues. V was clipped by 4 bases and J by 7 bases, with 21 bases between them. Per germline, CDR1 SGHRS and CDR2 YFSETQ. The CDR3 DNA sequence: TGCGCCAGCAGCAAAGGCTCGGACCAGGGGCGGAACACCATATATTTT. It codes for CASSKGSDQGRNTIYF.

The chain links TRBV6-2 or TRBV6-3 to TRBJ2-7; the D gene is possibly TRBD1 (6 bases). Germline V gene lookup returns CDR1 MNHEY and CDR2 SVGEGT. V lost 6 bases to trimming and J lost 7 bases, with 22 bases between them. This CDR3 is 15 amino acids long. CDR3 amino acids: CASREDRDTSREQYF. CDR3 DNA: TGTGCCAGCAGAGAAGACCGGGACACCTCTCGGGAGCAGTACTTC.

The sample holds many counts of this clonotype. This chain uses TRBV12-3 or TRBV12-4 with TRBJ2-3; possibly TRBD2 for D (5 bases). The V and J ends lost 10 bases and 1 base respectively, with 18 bases between them. The CDR3 loop spans 15 amino acids. The DNA for the CDR3 is TGTGCCACCGGAGTCTTTACTAGAGGCACAGATACGCAGTATTTT. Translated, it gives CATGVFTRGTDTQYF.

This clonotype was observed a handful of times. This chain links TRBV10-3 with TRBJ2-3; perhaps TRBD2 as D (6 bases). The length of the CDR3 is 14 residues. Germline V CDR1 and CDR2: ENHRY, SYGVKD. The V end lost 4 bases, the J end lost 1 base, and 9 bases lay between the germline ends. CDR3 sequence: CAISVPGGTDTQYF. The CDR3 DNA reads as TGTGCCATCAGTGTGCCGGGGGGCACAGATACGCAGTATTTT.

This rearrangement joins TRBV28 to TRBJ1-6; D uncertain. The length of the CDR3 is 15 residues. Trimming removed 1 base from V and 7 bases from J, with 11 bases in between. Per germline, CDR1 MDHEN and CDR2 SYDVKM. The CDR3 protein is CASSLSPGLNSPLHF. The CDR3 region has the DNA TGTGCCAGCAGTTTATCTCCCGGACTGAATTCACCCCTCCACTTT.

This clonotype was counted many times. The chain has TRBV5-1 and TRBJ1-1; TRBD1 matches 7 bases. Germline CDR1 SGHRS, CDR2 YFSETQ. J lost 7 bases, V lost 4 bases, and 10 bases had no gene match. The CDR3 is 14 residues long. The CDR3 coding sequence is TGCGCCAGCAGCCCGGGGGACAGTGCACTTGAAGCTTTCTTT. Its protein is CASSPGDSALEAFF.